This T cell receptor (beta chain) was sequenced for a study of blood T cell repertoires in COVID-19. Study information: Samples representing acute and convalescent COVID-19 were sourced from the United States, Italy and Spain.

This table comes from immunoSEQ multiplex PCR, and its TCRdb copy is limited to in-frame clones, with some not included. Of roughly 50,000 clones in the sample, approximately 90% were seen once. This CDR3 has 15 amino acids. Germline V gene data show CDR1 as LGHDT and CDR2 as YNNKEL (reference sequence). V was clipped by 4 bases and J by 3 bases; unmatched bases: 9. This TCR was recovered from a man aged 80 or over with acute or convalescent COVID-19. The chain has TRBV3-1 (or the pseudogene TRBV3-2) and TRBJ2-7; 7 bases are a match to TRBD1. Sample: peripheral blood. CDR3 in DNA: TGTGCCAGCAGCCTTCCGGGACAGAACTTCTACGAGCAGTACTTC. Translating it yields CASSLPGQNFYEQYF.